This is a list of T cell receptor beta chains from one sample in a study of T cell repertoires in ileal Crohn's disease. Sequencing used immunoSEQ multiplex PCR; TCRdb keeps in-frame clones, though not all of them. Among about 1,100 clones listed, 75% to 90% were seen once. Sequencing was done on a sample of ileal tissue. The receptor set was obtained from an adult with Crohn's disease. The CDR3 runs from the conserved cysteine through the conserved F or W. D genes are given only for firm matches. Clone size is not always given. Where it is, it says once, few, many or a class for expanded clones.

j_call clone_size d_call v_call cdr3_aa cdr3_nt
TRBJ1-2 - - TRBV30 CAWHRAGGRGGGYTF TGTGCCTGGCACCGAGCGGGGGGGCGCGGGGGTGGCTACACCTTC
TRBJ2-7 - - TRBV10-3 CAIGPSQFEQYF TGTGCCATCGGTCCTAGCCAGTTCGAGCAGTACTTC
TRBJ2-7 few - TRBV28 CASSPRGSGYEQYF TGTGCCAGCAGCCCCCGAGGGTCGGGCTACGAGCAGTACTTC
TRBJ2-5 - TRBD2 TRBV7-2 CASSRGGEETQYF TGTGCCAGCAGCCGGGGGGGTGAAGAGACCCAGTACTTC
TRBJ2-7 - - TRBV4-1 CASSHLQGSAYEQYF TGCGCCAGCAGCCACCTACAGGGATCGGCCTACGAGCAGTACTTC
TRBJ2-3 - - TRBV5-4 CASSFSGPFTDTQYF TGTGCCAGCAGCTTCTCTGGGCCCTTCACAGATACGCAGTATTTT
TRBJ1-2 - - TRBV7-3 CASSPLVPRRVGGYTF TGTGCCAGCAGCCCTCTTGTCCCCCGCAGGGTCGGTGGCTACACCTTC
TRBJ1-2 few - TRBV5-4 CASSFNRVDLTF TGTGCCAGCAGCTTTAACAGGGTGGACCTGACCTTC
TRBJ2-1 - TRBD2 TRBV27 CASSSSGTYNEQFF TGTGCCAGCAGTTCTAGCGGGACGTACAATGAGCAGTTCTTC
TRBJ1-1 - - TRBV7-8 CASSSTGTLNTEAFF TGTGCCAGCAGCTCAACCGGGACACTGAACACTGAAGCTTTCTTT
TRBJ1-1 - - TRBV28 CASSLSGRGTSSAFF TGTGCCAGCAGTTTGAGTGGCAGGGGAACCAGTTCGGCTTTCTTT
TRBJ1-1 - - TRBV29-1 CSVLPGALNTEAFF TGCAGCGTTCTCCCTGGGGCCCTGAACACTGAAGCTTTCTTT
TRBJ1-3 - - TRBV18 CASSPPGLGNTIYF TGTGCCAGCTCACCGCCAGGGCTAGGAAACACCATATATTTT
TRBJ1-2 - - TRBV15 CATSLGSYGYTF TGTGCCACCAGCTTGGGCAGCTATGGCTACACCTTC
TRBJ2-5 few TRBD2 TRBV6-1 CASRDSGGEETQYF TGTGCCAGCAGGGATAGCGGGGGTGAAGAGACCCAGTACTTC
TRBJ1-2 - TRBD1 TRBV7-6 CASSLGRPGQGGLGGYTF TGTGCCAGCAGCTTAGGGAGACCTGGACAGGGCGGGTTAGGCGGCTACACCTTC
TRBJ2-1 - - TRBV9 CASSVPGTHEQFF TGTGCCAGCAGCGTACCCGGGACTCATGAGCAGTTCTTC
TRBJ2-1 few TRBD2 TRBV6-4 CASSELAGGPNEQFF TGTGCCAGCAGTGAACTAGCGGGGGGGCCCAATGAGCAGTTCTTC
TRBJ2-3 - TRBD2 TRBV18 CASSQGLAGSDTQYF TGTGCCAGCTCACAGGGACTAGCTGGCTCAGATACGCAGTATTTT
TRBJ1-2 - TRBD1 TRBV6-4 CASSDSKHRGYGYTF TGTGCCAGCAGTGACTCGAAGCACAGGGGCTATGGCTACACCTTC
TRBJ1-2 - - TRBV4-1 CASSQVNDYYGYTF TGCGCCAGCAGCCAAGTCAACGACTACTATGGCTACACCTTC
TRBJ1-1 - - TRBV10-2 CASSLGGVTEAFF TGCGCCAGCAGCTTAGGGGGGGTCACTGAAGCTTTCTTT
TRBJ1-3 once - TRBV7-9 CASSLGPPELSGNTIYF TGTGCCAGCAGCTTAGGACCCCCGGAGCTCTCTGGAAACACCATATATTTT
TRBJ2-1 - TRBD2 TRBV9 CASSVDRAGGYNEQFF TGTGCCAGCAGCGTAGATCGAGCGGGGGGCTACAATGAGCAGTTCTTC
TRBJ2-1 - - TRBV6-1 CASSDWSSYNEQFF TGTGCCAGCAGCGACTGGAGCTCCTACAATGAGCAGTTCTTC
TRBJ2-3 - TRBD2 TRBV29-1 CSVEARGEAGDFFTDTQYF TGCAGCGTTGAGGCCCGGGGGGAAGCGGGGGACTTCTTCACAGATACGCAGTATTTT
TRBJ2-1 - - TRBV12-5 CASGLLKGGYNEQFF TGTGCTAGTGGTTTGTTAAAGGGGGGGTACAATGAGCAGTTCTTC
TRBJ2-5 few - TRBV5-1 CASSLGGDSKETQYF TGCGCCAGCAGCCTGGGTGGGGACTCAAAAGAGACCCAGTACTTC
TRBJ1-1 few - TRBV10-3 CAIMGGGRTEAFF TGTGCCATCATGGGGGGTGGAAGGACTGAAGCTTTCTTT
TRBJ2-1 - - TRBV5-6 CASSWWGLERINEQFF TGTGCCAGCAGCTGGTGGGGACTGGAGAGAATAAATGAGCAGTTCTTC
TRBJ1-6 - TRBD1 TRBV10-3 CAISSDRASSPLHF TGTGCCATCAGTTCCGACAGGGCGAGTTCACCCCTCCACTTT
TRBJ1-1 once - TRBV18 CASSQGRAEAFF TGTGCCAGCTCCCAGGGAAGGGCAGAAGCTTTCTTT
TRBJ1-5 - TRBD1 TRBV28 CASSVPTGENNQPQHF TGTGCCAGCAGTGTCCCCACAGGGGAAAACAATCAGCCCCAGCATTTT
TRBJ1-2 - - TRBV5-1 CASSPSRVNYGYTF TGCGCCAGCAGCCCCTCTAGAGTGAACTATGGCTACACCTTC
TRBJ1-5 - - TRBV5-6 CASSFSGFNQPQHF TGTGCCAGCAGCTTCTCGGGGTTCAATCAGCCCCAGCATTTT
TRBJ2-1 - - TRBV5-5 CASSSQILSSYNEQFF TGTGCCAGCAGCTCTCAAATACTAAGCTCCTACAATGAGCAGTTCTTC
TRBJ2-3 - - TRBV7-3 CASSSTPGTDTQYF TGTGCCAGCAGCTCAACCCCAGGAACAGATACGCAGTATTTT
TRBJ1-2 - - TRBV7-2 CASSKDSDYGYTF TGTGCCAGCAGCAAAGACAGTGATTATGGCTACACCTTC
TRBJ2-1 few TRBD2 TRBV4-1 CASSLASGGTKDEQFF TGCGCCAGCAGCCTGGCTAGCGGGGGGACTAAGGATGAGCAGTTCTTC
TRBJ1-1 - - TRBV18 CASSWGRGETEAFF TGTGCCAGCTCATGGGGCAGAGGCGAAACTGAAGCTTTCTTT
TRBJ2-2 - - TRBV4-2 CASSLGTGELFF TGTGCCAGCAGCCTCGGCACCGGGGAGCTGTTTTTT
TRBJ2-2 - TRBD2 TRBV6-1 CASSVKRGGQVTGELFF TGTGCCAGCAGTGTGAAGCGGGGGGGCCAAGTCACCGGGGAGCTGTTTTTT
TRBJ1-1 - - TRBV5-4 CASSDMRTEPIRNTEAFF TGTGCCAGCAGCGATATGAGGACAGAGCCTATCCGGAACACTGAAGCTTTCTTT
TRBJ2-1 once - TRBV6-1 CASSEGGAAYNEQFF TGTGCCAGCAGTGAAGGCGGGGCGGCCTACAATGAGCAGTTCTTC
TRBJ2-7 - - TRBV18 CASSPNTQTYEQYF TGTGCCAGCTCACCAAATACTCAAACCTACGAGCAGTACTTC
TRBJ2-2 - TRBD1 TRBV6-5 CASSSQTGITGELFF TGTGCCAGCAGTTCCCAGACAGGGATTACCGGGGAGCTGTTTTTT
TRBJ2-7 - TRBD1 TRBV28 CASSLFRGRYEQYF TGTGCCAGCAGTTTATTCAGGGGGCGGTACGAGCAGTACTTC
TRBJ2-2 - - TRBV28 CASFWGRGSGELFF TGTGCCAGCTTTTGGGGCAGGGGTTCCGGGGAGCTGTTTTTT
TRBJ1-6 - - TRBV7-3 CASSLLGEGSPLHF TGTGCCAGCAGCTTACTCGGGGAAGGATCACCCCTCCACTTT
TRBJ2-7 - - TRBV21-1 CASRLTSASSYEQYF TGTGCCAGCAGACTAACTAGCGCCTCCTCCTACGAGCAGTACTTC
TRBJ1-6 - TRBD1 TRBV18 CASADRVANSPLHF TGTGCCAGCGCGGACAGGGTGGCGAATTCACCCCTCCACTTT
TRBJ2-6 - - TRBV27 CASSFLDSRSGANVLTF TGTGCCAGCAGTTTTTTGGACAGCCGGTCTGGGGCCAACGTCCTGACTTTC
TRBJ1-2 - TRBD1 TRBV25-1 CASSEGMGQHYGYTF TGTGCCAGCAGTGAGGGCATGGGACAGCACTATGGCTACACCTTC
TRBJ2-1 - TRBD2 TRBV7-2 CASSSYSGGAFEQFF TGTGCCAGCAGCTCATACAGCGGGGGGGCTTTCGAGCAGTTCTTC
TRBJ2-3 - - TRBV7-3 CASSYQGSTDTQYF TGTGCCAGCAGCTATCAGGGTAGCACAGATACGCAGTATTTT
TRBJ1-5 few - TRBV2 CASRSTSHRDRESNQPQHF TGTGCCAGCAGGAGTACCTCCCACAGGGATCGAGAAAGCAATCAGCCCCAGCATTTT
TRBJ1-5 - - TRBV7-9 CASSSTPSTGISQPQHF TGTGCCAGCAGCTCAACCCCCTCAACAGGGATCAGTCAGCCCCAGCATTTT
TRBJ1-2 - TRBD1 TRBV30 CACPTWGQGAGGYTF TGTGCCTGCCCAACTTGGGGACAGGGTGCGGGTGGCTACACCTTC
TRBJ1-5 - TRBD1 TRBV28 CASSFHGTGGEPQHF TGTGCCAGCAGTTTTCACGGGACAGGGGGAGAGCCCCAGCATTTT